This passage covers 11 T cell receptor beta chains from one sample sequenced in a study of cytomegalovirus exposure and HLA in healthy donors. The primer mix had 60 Vbeta and 13 Jbeta primers. Profiled with immunoSEQ multiplex PCR; TCRdb holds only in-frame clones, not every one. This sample has 95,000 to 130,000 clones, with roughly three quarters found just once. Input material: PBMCs. These receptors all stem from a woman aged 18-29 years in good health and CMV-seronegative.

J is TRBJ1-1 and V is TRBV4-1; D is unresolved. CDR1 MGHRA and CDR2 YSYEKL come from the germline V gene. This CDR3 has 18 residues. V was trimmed by 8 bases and J by 2 bases, leaving 27 bases between them. CDR3 sequence: CASQRRLPPGQLNTEAFF. CDR3 nucleotides: TGCGCCAGCCAGCGGCGTCTCCCCCCGGGTCAGCTTAACACTGAAGCTTTCTTT.

The V call is TRBV5-6, the J call TRBJ2-7, with TRBD2 identical over 10 bases. This CDR3 has 16 amino acids. After removal of 3 bases from V and 1 base from J, the junction contained 7 bases not matched to a gene. The V gene's germline CDR1 is SGHDT and CDR2 YYEEEE. CDR3 in DNA: TGTGCCAGCAGCTCAGAACTAGCGGGGTTGTCCTACGAGCAGTACTTC. Protein sequence: CASSSELAGLSYEQYF.

This chain links TRBV7-2 with TRBJ1-2, with 8 positions matching TRBD1. Germline V CDR1 and CDR2: SGHTA, FQGNSA. This CDR3 spans 15 amino acids. The V segment lost 2 bases and the J segment 7 bases; nucleotides outside the gene matches: 9. CDR3 nucleotide sequence: TGTGCCAGCAGCTTAATGACGACAGGGGAAAGTGGCTACACCTTC. Amino acids: CASSLMTTGESGYTF. Based on the CDR3 plus reference TRBV7-2 and TRBJ1-2, the full variable domain is GAGVSQSPSNKVTEKGKDVELRCDPISGHTALYWYRQSLGQGLEFLIYFQGNSAPDKSGLPSDRFSAERTGGSVSTLTIQRTQQEDSAVYLCASSLMTTGESGYTFGSGTRLTVV.

A few counts support this clone. The genes are TRBV6-6 and TRBJ1-1; D not resolved. Germline-derived CDR1 and CDR2 are MNHNY and SVGAGI (reference sequence). V dropped 6 bases and J dropped 8 bases, with 13 bases sitting between them. This CDR3 spans 12 amino acids. The CDR3 protein is CASSLPVSEAFF. CDR3 DNA: TGTGCCAGCAGCCTACCCGTCTCCGAAGCTTTCTTT.

J is TRBJ1-6 and V is TRBV27, with D maybe TRBD1 (5 bases). CDR1 and CDR2 from the germline V gene are MNHEY and SMNVEV (reference sequence). This CDR3 has 14 amino acids. V lost 6 bases and J lost 5, with 11 bases in between. The CDR3 sequence is CASSSGGDNSPLHF. The DNA for the CDR3 is TGTGCCAGCAGCTCGGGAGGGGATAATTCACCCCTCCACTTT.

The chain joins TRBV7-8 to TRBJ1-5, with D possibly being TRBD1 (5 bases). CDR3 size: 15 residues. The germline V and J ends were trimmed by 1 base and 7 bases, with 14 bases remaining between them. Germline CDR1 SGHVS, CDR2 FQNEAQ. The DNA for the CDR3 is TGTGCCAGCAGCTTAGTTGTGCAGGGCGGCCAGCCCCAGCATTTT. It codes for CASSLVVQGGQPQHF.

This chain connects TRBV7-9 to TRBJ2-2; 14 positions agree with TRBD2. The CDR3 totals 18 residues. Germline V lookup: CDR1 SEHNR, CDR2 FQNEAQ (reference sequence). Germline trimming cut 5 bases from V and 4 bases from J; bases unmatched to any gene: 9. The CDR3 DNA follows: TGTGCCAGCAGCCTGGGACTAGCGGGGGCCGTCATCACCGGGGAGCTGTTTTTT. The encoded protein is CASSLGLAGAVITGELFF. The complete variable domain, with remaining parts taken from reference TRBV7-9 and TRBJ2-2, reads DTGVSQNPRHKITKRGQNVTFRCDPISEHNRLYWYRQTLGQGPEFLTYFQNEAQLEKSRLLSDRFSAERPKGSFSTLEIQRTEQGDSAMYLCASSLGLAGAVITGELFFGEGSRLTVL.

V usage is TRBV2 and J usage is TRBJ2-1; D might be TRBD2 (6 bases). There are 15 residues in the CDR3. From germline, CDR1 is SNHLY and CDR2 FYNNEI. Trimming shortened V by 3 bases and J by 9 bases, and 18 bases separated the two germline ends. The chain's CDR3 is CASSDSGLGGSEQFF. CDR3 nucleotide sequence: TGTGCCAGCAGTGATAGCGGATTAGGAGGTTCTGAGCAGTTCTTC.

V gene TRBV13 combines with J gene TRBJ2-3; 7 bases fit TRBD2. CDR3 length: 14 residues. Germline loops: CDR1 PRHDT, CDR2 FYEKMQ (reference sequence). V shed 4 bases, J shed 1 base, and the junction held 2 bases outside the gene matches. CDR3 sequence: CASSWAGGTDTQYF. CDR3 in DNA: TGTGCCAGCAGCTGGGCGGGGGGCACAGATACGCAGTATTTT.

The chain recombines TRBV11-1 with TRBJ2-3; 8 nucleotides line up with TRBD2. Germline loops: CDR1 SGHAT, CDR2 FQDESV (reference sequence). The V segment lost 2 bases and the J segment 2 bases; nucleotides outside the gene matches: 9. The CDR3 has 17 residues. CDR3 region: CASSLWGERGYTDTQYF. The CDR3 nucleotides read TGTGCCAGCAGCTTATGGGGAGAGCGGGGGTACACAGATACGCAGTATTTT.

The chain carries TRBV27 and TRBJ1-2; D gene unclear. CDR3 size: 14 residues. CDR1 is MNHEY, CDR2 SMNVEV, per germline (reference sequence). V gave up 2 bases and J gave up 8 bases, with 15 bases separating them. The CDR3 loop reads CASSLTLQSYGYTF. The CDR3 coding sequence is TGTGCCAGCAGTTTAACTCTTCAATCTTACGGCTACACCTTC.